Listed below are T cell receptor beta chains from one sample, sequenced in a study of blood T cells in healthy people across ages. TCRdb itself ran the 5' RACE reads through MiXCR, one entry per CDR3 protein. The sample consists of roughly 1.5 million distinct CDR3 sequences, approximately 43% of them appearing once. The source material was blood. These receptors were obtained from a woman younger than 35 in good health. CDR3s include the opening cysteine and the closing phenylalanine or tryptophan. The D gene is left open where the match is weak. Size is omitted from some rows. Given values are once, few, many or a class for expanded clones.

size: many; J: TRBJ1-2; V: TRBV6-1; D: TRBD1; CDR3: CASSEGGQGYGYTF; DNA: TGTGCCAGCAGTGAAGGGGGACAGGGGTATGGCTACACCTTC
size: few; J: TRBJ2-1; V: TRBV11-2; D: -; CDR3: CASSLLGANYNEQFF; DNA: TGTGCCAGCAGCTTACTGGGGGCGAACTACAATGAGCAGTTCTTC
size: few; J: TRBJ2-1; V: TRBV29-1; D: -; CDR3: CSVDPVQGSYNEQFF; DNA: TGCAGCGTTGACCCAGTACAGGGCTCCTACAATGAGCAGTTCTTC
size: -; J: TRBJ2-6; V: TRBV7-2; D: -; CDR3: CASSPGPVISGANVLTF; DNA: TGTGCCAGCAGTCCCGGTCCCGTCATCTCTGGGGCCAACGTCCTGACTTTC
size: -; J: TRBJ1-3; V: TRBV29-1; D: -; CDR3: CSVESGVKNTIYF; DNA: TGCAGCGTTGAGTCCGGGGTTAAGAACACCATATATTTT
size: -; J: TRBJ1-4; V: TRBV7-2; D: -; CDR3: CASSSRGLGEKLFF; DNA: TGTGCCAGCAGCTCTCGAGGTCTTGGGGAAAAACTGTTTTTT
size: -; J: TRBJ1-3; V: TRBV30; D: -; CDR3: CAFGQAGNTIYF; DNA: TGTGCCTTTGGTCAGGCTGGAAACACCATATATTTT
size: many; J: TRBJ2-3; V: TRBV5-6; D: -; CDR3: CASSTGPPNTQYF; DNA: TGTGCCAGCAGCACGGGACCGCCGAATACGCAGTATTTT
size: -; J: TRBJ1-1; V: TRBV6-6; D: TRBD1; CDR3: CASQTGTVAFF; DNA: TGTGCCTCCCAAACCGGGACAGTAGCTTTCTTT
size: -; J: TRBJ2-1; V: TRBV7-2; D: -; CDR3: CASSKGLPSSYNEQFF; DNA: TGTGCCAGCAGCAAGGGACTCCCGAGCTCCTACAATGAGCAGTTCTTC
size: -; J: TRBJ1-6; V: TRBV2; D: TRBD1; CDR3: CASTPGQGYNSPLHF; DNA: TGTGCCAGCACCCCGGGACAGGGGTATAATTCACCCCTCCACTTT
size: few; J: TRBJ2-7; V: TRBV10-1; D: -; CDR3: CASSESGIYEQYF; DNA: TGCGCCAGCAGTGAGTCGGGTATTTACGAGCAGTACTTC
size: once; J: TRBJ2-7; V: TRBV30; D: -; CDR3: CAWARGSYEQYF; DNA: TGTGCCTGGGCCCGGGGGTCCTACGAGCAGTACTTC
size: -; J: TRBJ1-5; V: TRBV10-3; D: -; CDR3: CAISDLQGGNQPQHF; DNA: TGTGCCATCAGTGACTTACAGGGTGGCAATCAGCCCCAGCATTTT
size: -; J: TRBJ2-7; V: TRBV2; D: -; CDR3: CASSVSLSHEQYF; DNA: TGTGCCAGCAGTGTTTCACTCTCCCACGAGCAGTACTTC
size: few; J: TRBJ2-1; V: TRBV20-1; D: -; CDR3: CSAAPGTANNEQFF; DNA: TGCAGTGCTGCACCCGGGACTGCCAACAATGAGCAGTTCTTC
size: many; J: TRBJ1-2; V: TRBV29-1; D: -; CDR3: CSVNWGANYGYTF; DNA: TGCAGCGTTAATTGGGGAGCTAACTATGGCTACACCTTC
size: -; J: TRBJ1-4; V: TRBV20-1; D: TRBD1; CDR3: CSARQGADNEKLFF; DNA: TGCAGTGCTAGACAGGGGGCGGATAATGAAAAACTGTTTTTT
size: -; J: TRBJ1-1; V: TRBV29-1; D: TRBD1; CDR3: CSTSDRLGTEAFF; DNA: TGCAGCACATCGGACAGGTTGGGAACTGAAGCTTTCTTT
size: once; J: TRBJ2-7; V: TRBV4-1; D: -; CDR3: CASSPGEGVIDEQYF; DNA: TGCGCCAGCAGCCCTGGAGAGGGGGTCATCGACGAGCAGTACTTC
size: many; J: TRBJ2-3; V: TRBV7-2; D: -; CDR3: CASSSVGTTSTDTQYF; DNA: TGTGCCAGCAGCTCCGTCGGGACAACTAGCACAGATACGCAGTATTTT
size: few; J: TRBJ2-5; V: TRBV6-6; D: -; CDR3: CASGWDISQETQYF; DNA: TGTGCCAGCGGATGGGATATCTCCCAAGAGACCCAGTACTTC
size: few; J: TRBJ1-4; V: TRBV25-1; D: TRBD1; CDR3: CASSHGTADEKLFF; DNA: TGTGCCAGCAGTCACGGGACAGCGGACGAAAAACTGTTTTTT
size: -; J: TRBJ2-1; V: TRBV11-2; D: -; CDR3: CASSLVVRSNEQFF; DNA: TGTGCCAGCAGCTTAGTCGTCCGAAGCAATGAGCAGTTCTTC
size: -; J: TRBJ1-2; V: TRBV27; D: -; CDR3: CASSYAGNDYGYTF; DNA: TGTGCCAGCAGTTATGCAGGGAACGACTATGGCTACACCTTC
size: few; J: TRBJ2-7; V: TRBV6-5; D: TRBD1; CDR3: CASSYDGTGTYYEQYF; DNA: TGTGCCAGCAGTTACGATGGGACAGGGACTTACTACGAGCAGTACTTC
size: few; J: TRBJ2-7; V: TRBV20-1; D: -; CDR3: CSWNLGANYEQYF; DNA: TGCAGTTGGAACCTAGGCGCCAATTACGAGCAGTACTTC
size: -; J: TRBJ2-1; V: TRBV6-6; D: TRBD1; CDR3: CASSYARQGHNEQFF; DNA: TGTGCCAGCAGTTACGCGAGACAGGGCCACAATGAGCAGTTCTTC
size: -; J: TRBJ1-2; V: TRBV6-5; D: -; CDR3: CASSPEEQGYYGYTF; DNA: TGTGCCAGCAGTCCTGAGGAACAGGGCTACTATGGCTACACCTTC
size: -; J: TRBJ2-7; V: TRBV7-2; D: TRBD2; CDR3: CASSARLSGRPYEQYF; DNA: TGTGCCAGCAGCGCGCGGCTGAGCGGGAGGCCCTACGAGCAGTACTTC
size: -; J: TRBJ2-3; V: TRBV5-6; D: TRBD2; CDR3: CASSSLGSGGTDTQYF; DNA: TGTGCCAGCAGCTCCCTTGGCAGCGGGGGCACAGATACGCAGTATTTT
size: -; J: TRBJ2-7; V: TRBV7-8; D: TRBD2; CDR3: CASSFSLELGLVTYEQYF; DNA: TGTGCCAGCAGCTTTAGTCTTGAACTGGGACTAGTCACCTACGAGCAGTACTTC
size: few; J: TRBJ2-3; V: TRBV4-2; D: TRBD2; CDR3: CASSQASFSGRTDTQYF; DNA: TGTGCCAGCAGCCAAGCCAGTTTTAGCGGGAGAACGGATACGCAGTATTTT
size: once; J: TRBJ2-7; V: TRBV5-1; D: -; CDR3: CASSLEQTGNYEQYF; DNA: TGCGCCAGCAGCTTGGAGCAGACAGGAAACTACGAGCAGTACTTC
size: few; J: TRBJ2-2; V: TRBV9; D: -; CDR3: CASRLDSSTGELFF; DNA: TGTGCCAGCAGGCTAGACAGCAGCACCGGGGAGCTGTTTTTT
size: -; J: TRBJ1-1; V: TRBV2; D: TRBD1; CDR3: CASIVTGMSTEAFF; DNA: TGTGCCAGCATCGTGACAGGGATGAGCACTGAAGCTTTCTTT
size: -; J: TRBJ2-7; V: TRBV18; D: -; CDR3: CASSQRPGPGEQYF; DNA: TGTGCCAGCTCACAAAGGCCGGGACCAGGGGAGCAGTACTTC
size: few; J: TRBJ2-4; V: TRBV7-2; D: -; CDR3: CASSLTRQLAKNIQYF; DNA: TGTGCCAGCAGCTTAACACGACAGCTAGCCAAAAACATTCAGTACTTC
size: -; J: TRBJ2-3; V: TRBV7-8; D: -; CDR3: CASSPGNGQDTDTQYF; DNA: TGTGCCAGCAGCCCTGGGAACGGTCAAGACACAGATACGCAGTATTTT
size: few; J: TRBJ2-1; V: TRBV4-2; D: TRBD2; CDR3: CASSQDLLAMDYNEQFF; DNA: TGTGCCAGCAGCCAGGATCTACTAGCGATGGACTACAATGAGCAGTTCTTC
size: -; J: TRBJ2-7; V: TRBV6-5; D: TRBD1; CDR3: CASSRSDRGFYEQYF; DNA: TGTGCCAGCAGTAGATCGGACAGGGGTTTCTACGAGCAGTACTTC
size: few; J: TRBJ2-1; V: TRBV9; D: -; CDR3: CASSATGSGNEQFF; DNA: TGTGCCAGCAGCGCCACGGGGTCCGGAAATGAGCAGTTCTTC
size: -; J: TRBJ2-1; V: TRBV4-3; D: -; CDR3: CASSQDLFGRWDEQFF; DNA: TGCGCCAGCAGCCAAGATCTATTCGGGCGCTGGGATGAGCAGTTCTTC
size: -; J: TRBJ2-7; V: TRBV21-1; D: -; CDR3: CADRNEQYF; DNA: TGTGCCGATCGAAACGAGCAGTACTTC
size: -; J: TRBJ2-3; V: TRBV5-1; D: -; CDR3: CASSVTRDEDTQYF; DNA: TGCGCCAGCAGCGTGACAAGGGACGAAGATACGCAGTATTTT
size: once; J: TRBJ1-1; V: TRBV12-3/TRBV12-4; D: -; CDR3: CASSANGGRGEAFF; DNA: TGTGCCAGCAGTGCTAACGGGGGGCGAGGCGAAGCTTTCTTT
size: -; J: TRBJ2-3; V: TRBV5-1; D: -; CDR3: CASTLGEGSSDTQYF; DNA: TGCGCCAGCACCCTGGGAGAAGGTTCATCAGATACGCAGTATTTT